Presented here are 21 T cell receptor beta chains from one specimen sequenced in a study of T-cell memory formation after mild COVID-19 (dated by TCRdb to 2020 to 2023). Library preparation was by 5' RACE. Sequencing was performed on an Illumina NovaSeq 6000. TCRdb passed the public sequencing reads through fastp at Q25 and MiXCR, retaining productive beta sequences. Every distinct CDR3 protein forms one entry, paired with its most common genes and DNA. The sample yields 130,000 to 150,000 distinct CDR3 sequences; roughly 6.2% were counted once. The ten largest clones represent more than 2% of the sample. Sequencing was carried out using PBMCs or a T cell subset sorted from them (not recorded which). These receptors were taken from an adult woman who had mild COVID-19 (a few samples of this study predate the infection). The sample titles of this study are shuffled in the database, so cell type and time point are left out; the donor was told from shared clones.

V usage is TRBV12-3 or TRBV12-4 and J usage is TRBJ1-2, with TRBD1 matching over 7 bases. The CDR3 covers 13 residues. After removal of 10 bases from V and 3 bases from J, the junction contained 8 bases not matched to a gene. The CDR3 sequence is CAIRDRRDYGYTF. CDR3 in DNA: TGTGCCATCAGGGACAGACGGGACTATGGCTACACCTTC.

Many counts were recorded for this clonotype. Here the CDR3 DNA reads TGTGCCAGCAGGCGAGTCGGGACGGGAGCTTTCTTT. This translates into CASRRVGTGAFF. The chain joins TRBV2 to TRBJ1-1; possible D gene TRBD1, 5 bases. Trimming stripped 6 bases from V and 10 bases from J, with 15 bases between. Germline V gives CDR1 SNHLY, CDR2 FYNNEI. The CDR3 spans 12 residues.

This clonotype appeared a few times. The rearrangement uses TRBV20-1 and TRBJ2-7; D uncertain. This CDR3 contains 14 residues. Per the germline V gene, CDR1 is DFQATT and CDR2 is SNEGSKA (reference sequence). Trimming pared 1 base from V and 9 bases from J, leaving 19 bases between. The CDR3 loop is CSARGGMAKSGQYF. The CDR3 coding sequence is TGCAGTGCTAGAGGTGGGATGGCCAAAAGTGGGCAGTACTTC.

This chain's CDR3 is CASSFPGGETQYF. The CDR3 DNA sequence: TGTGCCAGCAGCTTCCCGGGAGGAGAGACCCAGTACTTC. J is TRBJ2-5 and V is TRBV7-2; 7 nucleotides match TRBD2. Germline V gene sequence: CDR1 SGHTA, CDR2 FQGNSA. The CDR3 has 13 amino acids. V dropped 3 bases and J dropped 4; count of bases not matched to a gene: 2.

There are a few counts of this clonotype. This sequence joins TRBV5-1 and TRBJ2-2, with a weak D call TRBD2 (6 bases). Germline CDR1 SGHRS, CDR2 YFSETQ. This CDR3 region has 12 residues. Trimming removed 9 bases from V and 3 bases from J, with 9 bases in between. The chain's CDR3 is CATRRDTGELFF. The CDR3 region has the DNA TGCGCCACCAGGAGGGACACCGGGGAGCTGTTTTTT.

This clonotype showed up many times. The V call is TRBV5-4, the J call TRBJ2-1; D is unclear. The germline V and J ends were trimmed by 2 bases and 3 bases, with 3 bases remaining between them. Germline CDR1 reads SGHNT; CDR2 reads YYREEE (reference sequence). The CDR3 has 12 residues. CDR3 nucleotide sequence: TGTGCCAGCAGCTTTCACTACAATGAGCAGTTCTTC. It specifies CASSFHYNEQFF.

The genes are TRBV7-8 and TRBJ1-6; the D is unclear. Germline V gene lookup returns CDR1 SGHVS and CDR2 FQNEAQ. Trimming took 1 base from V and 8 from J, leaving 6 bases between them. This CDR3 has 13 amino acids. CDR3 region: CASSLVRDSPLHF. The CDR3 DNA reads TGTGCCAGCAGCTTAGTTAGGGATTCACCCCTCCACTTT.

The chain combines TRBV11-1 with TRBJ2-1; D is uncertain. Trimming shortened V by 6 bases and J by 12 bases, and 12 bases separated the two germline ends. Germline V gene sequence: CDR1 SGHAT, CDR2 FQDESV (reference sequence). The length of the CDR3 is 11 residues. The CDR3 DNA reads TGTGCCAGCAGATCGCTCGTTGGGCAGTTCTTC. Translation: CASRSLVGQFF.

This clonotype was counted many times. The chain links TRBV5-1 to TRBJ2-1; D is possibly TRBD2 (6 bases). Trimming stripped 4 bases from V and 4 bases from J, with 12 bases between. The V gene's germline CDR1 is SGHRS and CDR2 YFSETQ. The CDR3 spans 14 residues. DNA for the CDR3: TGCGCCAGCAGCCCAGGGACTGGATACAATGAGCAGTTCTTC. This codes for CASSPGTGYNEQFF.

This clonotype was seen a handful of times. The rearrangement links TRBV10-3 to TRBJ2-5; D unclear. Germline lookup yields CDR1 ENHRY and CDR2 SYGVKD. The V and J ends lost 0 bases and 5 bases respectively, with 13 bases between them. The CDR3 runs to 15 residues. The CDR3 DNA is TGTGCCATCAGTGAGTCAAAGACGGCAAGGGAGACCCAGTACTTC. Its translation: CAISESKTARETQYF.

The chain combines TRBV5-6 with TRBJ2-7; 7 nucleotides align to TRBD1. Germline assignment: CDR1 SGHDT and CDR2 YYEEEE. The J segment lost 4 bases and the V segment lost 4 bases, leaving 11 bases of the junction unmatched. The CDR3 spans 15 residues. DNA of the CDR3: TGTGCCAGCAGCACCAAACAGGGGTATCGTTACGAGCAGTACTTC. This codes for CASSTKQGYRYEQYF. Complete variable domain (other parts from reference TRBV5-6 and TRBJ2-7): DAGVTQSPTHLIKTRGQQVTLRCSPKSGHDTVSWYQQALGQGPQFIFQYYEEEERQRGNFPDRFSGHQFPNYSSELNVNALLLGDSALYLCASSTKQGYRYEQYFGPGTRLTVT.

This clonotype was seen ten or more times. This chain links TRBV12-3 or TRBV12-4 with TRBJ1-2, with TRBD1 as a possible D gene (5 bases). This CDR3 is 15 amino acids long. The germline V and J ends were trimmed by 3 bases and 8 bases, with 19 bases remaining between them. CDR3: CASSFGGAAAGGYTF. The CDR3 DNA is TGTGCCAGCAGTTTCGGAGGGGCCGCAGCAGGCGGCTACACCTTC.

This clonotype was picked up many times. The V gene is TRBV6-5, the J gene TRBJ2-2; D may be TRBD1 (6 bases). This CDR3 has 15 residues. Per germline, CDR1 MNHEY and CDR2 SVGAGI. V dropped 0 bases and J dropped 6 bases, with 11 bases sitting between them. The DNA of the CDR3 is TGTGCCAGCAGTTACTCTGAGGGGGTGGCCGGGGAGCTGTTTTTT. Protein: CASSYSEGVAGELFF.

This clonotype was counted at least ten times. This chain links TRBV12-3 or TRBV12-4 with TRBJ1-1; D call uncertain. CDR3 length equals 11 residues. Trimming left V 7 bases short and J 4 bases short, with 7 bases between. CDR3 DNA: TGTGCCAGCACGGGTAGCACTGAAGCTTTCTTT. Translating gives CASTGSTEAFF.

The V gene is TRBV20-1, the J gene TRBJ2-7, with 9 bases identical to TRBD1. CDR1 is DFQATT and CDR2 is SNEGSKA in the germline V gene (reference sequence). V was pared by 5 bases and J by 2 bases, with 13 bases of the junction left unmatched. The CDR3 extends over 16 amino acids. CDR3 nucleotides: TGCAGTGCTGGGGACGCCGGGACAGGGACAACCTACGAGCAGTACTTC. Translation: CSAGDAGTGTTYEQYF.

The rearrangement uses TRBV20-1 and TRBJ1-1; no reliable D call. This CDR3 comprises 14 residues. The germline CDR1 and CDR2 sequences are DFQATT and SNEGSKA (reference sequence). Trimming cost V 1 base and J 0 bases, with 9 bases left between them. The CDR3 DNA reads TGCAGTGCTAGAGGCCCGACGGTGAACACTGAAGCTTTCTTT. The encoded protein is CSARGPTVNTEAFF.

The J gene is TRBJ2-2, the V gene TRBV24-1; perhaps TRBD2 as D (5 bases). Trimming removed 0 bases from V and 6 bases from J, with 13 bases in between. Germline V gene lookup returns CDR1 KGHDR and CDR2 SFDVKD. This CDR3 is built from 16 residues. The CDR3: CATSDLSYSGSGELFF. In DNA form, the CDR3 reads TGTGCCACCAGTGATTTGAGTTACTCGGGGTCCGGGGAGCTGTTTTTT.

A few counts support this clonotype. The J gene is TRBJ2-1, the V gene TRBV28; 8 bases map to TRBD2. The junction had 1 base not matched to a gene; V was cut back by 2 bases and J by 4 bases. This CDR3 contains 14 residues. Germline CDR1 and CDR2: MDHEN and SYDVKM. As DNA, the CDR3 is TGTGCCAGCAGTTTAAGCGGGGGTTACAATGAGCAGTTCTTC. It codes for CASSLSGGYNEQFF.

The V call is TRBV5-1, the J call TRBJ1-3, with D perhaps TRBD1 (5 bases). The V end lost 4 bases, the J end lost 0 bases, and 8 bases lay between the germline ends. CDR3 length: 14 residues. Germline-derived CDR1 and CDR2 are SGHRS and YFSETQ. The CDR3 DNA reads TGCGCCAGCAGCCAGGACATCTCTGGAAACACCATATATTTT. Translating gives CASSQDISGNTIYF.

The chain joins TRBV5-1 to TRBJ1-6, with 7 bases matching TRBD1. There are 14 residues in the CDR3. The V segment lost 5 bases and the J segment 7 bases; nucleotides outside the gene matches: 6. In germline, CDR1 is SGHRS, CDR2 YFSETQ. CDR3 DNA sequence: TGCGCCAGCAGTGCGGGACAGCTGAATTCACCCCTCCACTTT. Residues: CASSAGQLNSPLHF.

V gene TRBV4-1 combines with J gene TRBJ1-1, with TRBD1 matching 9 bases. The V and J ends lost 6 bases and 5 bases, in that order; junction bases with no gene match: 13. Per the germline V gene, CDR1 is MGHRA and CDR2 is YSYEKL. The CDR3 extends over 16 amino acids. CDR3 in DNA: TGCGCCAGCAGTCCACTAAGGGGACAGGGATTGACTGAAGCTTTCTTT. Amino acids: CASSPLRGQGLTEAFF.